What follows describes a single T cell receptor beta chain. The CDR3 consists of 14 residues. Germline trimming cut 8 bases from V and 3 bases from J; bases unmatched to any gene: 2. Per germline, CDR1 LGHDT and CDR2 YNNKEL (reference sequence). This sample was taken from a study of identical twins. Via MiXCR, TCRdb re-called the 5' RACE reads, giving one row per CDR3 protein. The table records hundreds of thousands of distinct CDR3 sequences, 12% of them present only once. These same data were also listed under a study on yellow fever vaccine responses in identical twins.

The sequence was collected from a woman aged 18 to 35 in good health. The specimen was PBMCs. The gene calls are TRBV3-1 and TRBJ2-5; 14 nucleotides match TRBD2. DNA for the CDR3: TGTGCCAGCGGGGGACTAGCGGGGGAAGAGACCCAGTACTTC. Translated, it gives CASGGLAGEETQYF.